This record covers a single TCR beta chain. The entry originates in a study of blood T cell repertoires in COVID-19. For the study at large: COVID-19 samples, acute and convalescent, were from the United States, Italy and Spain.

Sequenced by immunoSEQ multiplex PCR; TCRdb stores in-frame clones only, minus some. Among roughly 200,000 clones listed, approximately 90% were seen once. V gave up 4 bases and J gave up 8 bases; unmatched junction bases: 11. The CDR3 totals 15 residues. Germline CDR1 SGHRS, CDR2 YFSETQ. Participants' own reports of clinical history determined their cohort assignment. The receptor was isolated from a woman aged 40 to 55 with acute COVID-19. What was sequenced was PBMCs or T cells enriched from blood (not recorded which). The chain is built from TRBV5-1 and TRBJ1-4; TRBD1 aligns across 7 bases. CDR3 loop: CASSRNRGTREKLFF. The CDR3 DNA reads TGCGCCAGCAGCAGAAACAGGGGTACAAGAGAAAAACTGTTTTTT.